This is a list of T cell receptor beta chains from one sample in a study of blood T cell repertoires in COVID-19. Sequencing was performed with immunoSEQ multiplex PCR; in TCRdb, only in-frame clones are kept and a portion is missing. The sample yields 200,000 to 250,000 clones, roughly 76% seen once. Sequencing input: peripheral blood. The origin of the receptors is an elderly woman with COVID-19, enrolled during active disease. Both conserved end residues are part of each CDR3. D genes are given only for firm matches. Size is stated for part of the rows, as once, few or many counts, or as a class when the clone is expanded.

cdr3_aa | cdr3_nt | d_call | j_call | clone_size | v_call
CASSSRAAEAFF | TGTGCCAGCAGTTCGAGGGCTGCTGAAGCTTTCTTT | - | TRBJ1-1 | few | TRBV2
CASSPSGIQETQYF | TGTGCCAGCTCACCCTCCGGGATCCAAGAGACCCAGTACTTC | - | TRBJ2-5 | once | TRBV18
CASSLFGGSPSPLHF | TGTGCCAGCAGTTTATTTGGGGGGTCCCCTTCACCCCTCCACTTT | - | TRBJ1-6 | - | TRBV27
CASSPPDRAPNSPLHF | TGTGCCAGCTCACCACCGGACAGGGCGCCTAATTCACCCCTCCACTTT | TRBD1 | TRBJ1-6 | - | TRBV18
CASSPQGGEKLFF | TGTGCCAGCAGCCCTCAGGGTGGTGAAAAACTGTTTTTT | - | TRBJ1-4 | - | TRBV9
CASGRTGTGNTIYF | TGTGCCAGCGGAAGGACAGGGACAGGAAACACCATATATTTT | TRBD1 | TRBJ1-3 | - | TRBV7-2
CASSLSGNNEKLFF | TGCGCCAGCAGCTTATCGGGAAATAATGAAAAACTGTTTTTT | - | TRBJ1-4 | - | TRBV5-1
CASSLGDRGRYASPLHF | TGCGCCAGCAGCTTGGGAGACAGGGGAAGGTACGCTTCACCCCTCCACTTT | TRBD1 | TRBJ1-6 | few | TRBV5-1
CASSAPGIQVSEQYF | TGTGCCAGCAGCGCCCCCGGGATCCAAGTATCCGAGCAGTACTTC | - | TRBJ2-7 | - | TRBV7-9
CASSLTFSGRGTQYF | TGTGCCAGCAGCTTAACCTTTAGCGGGAGAGGTACGCAGTATTTT | TRBD2 | TRBJ2-3 | - | TRBV11-3
CASSPDRVEGYTF | TGTGCCAGCAGCCCAGACAGGGTGGAGGGCTACACCTTC | TRBD1 | TRBJ1-2 | - | TRBV28
CASSFSGTGGGRTEAFF | TGTGCCAGCAGCTTTTCCGGGACAGGTGGGGGTCGGACTGAAGCTTTCTTT | TRBD1 | TRBJ1-1 | - | TRBV7-3
CSASMSASGSSDTQYF | TGCAGTGCTAGTATGTCGGCGTCAGGGTCGAGCGATACGCAGTATTTT | - | TRBJ2-3 | - | TRBV20-1
CSASGGRGRSYEQYF | TGCAGTGCTAGTGGGGGGCGCGGACGCTCCTACGAGCAGTACTTC | - | TRBJ2-7 | - | TRBV20-1
CASSLQYNEQFF | TGTGCCAGCAGTTTACAATACAATGAGCAGTTCTTC | - | TRBJ2-1 | - | TRBV28
CASSQDRTGTNAFF | TGCGCCAGCAGCCAAGACAGGACAGGGACTAACGCTTTCTTT | TRBD1 | TRBJ1-1 | few | TRBV4-3
CATARGNGEKLFF | TGTGCCACCGCCCGGGGGAATGGGGAAAAACTGTTTTTT | - | TRBJ1-4 | - | TRBV24-1
CASSHFDRGYIQYF | TGTGCCAGCAGCCATTTCGACAGGGGATACATTCAGTACTTC | TRBD1 | TRBJ2-4 | - | TRBV3-1/TRBV3-2
CASSSSGGPGNTIYF | TGTGCCAGCAGCTCCTCAGGGGGCCCTGGAAACACCATATATTTT | TRBD1 | TRBJ1-3 | - | TRBV7-2
CATSRVEGLPYEQYF | TGTGCCACCAGCAGAGTGGAGGGCCTCCCCTACGAGCAGTACTTC | - | TRBJ2-7 | - | TRBV15
CASSLLTGTGNTIYF | TGTGCCAGCAGCTTGCTGACAGGTACTGGAAACACCATATATTTT | - | TRBJ1-3 | - | TRBV5-6
CASRSYPNSNQPQHF | TGCGCCAGCAGGAGTTACCCGAATAGCAATCAGCCCCAGCATTTT | - | TRBJ1-5 | - | TRBV5-1